This is a list of T cell receptor beta chains from one sample in a study of blood T cell repertoires in COVID-19. Here immunoSEQ multiplex PCR was the method, and the copy in TCRdb shows in-frame clones only, minus some. The sample lists just over 300,000 clones, roughly 89% occurring once. Sequenced sample: PBMCs or T cells enriched from blood (not recorded which). The receptors originated from a woman aged 18-29 years with acute COVID-19. The CDR3 runs from the conserved cysteine through the conserved F or W.

j_gene | v_gene | CDR3aa
TRBJ2-6 | TRBV6-5 | CASSYGDSSGANVLTF
TRBJ2-1 | TRBV21-1 | CARLTVNDYNEQFF
TRBJ2-1 | TRBV2 | CASRRLAGVSYNEQFF
TRBJ1-1 | TRBV18 | CASSPPNRQNTEAFF
TRBJ2-7 | TRBV15 | CATSRGFQDRTYEQYF
TRBJ1-1 | TRBV28 | CASLVAGMNTEAFF
TRBJ2-2 | TRBV4-2 | CASSQVQTNTGELFF
TRBJ1-1 | TRBV7-6 | CASRRGLNTEAFF
TRBJ1-4 | TRBV28 | CASSSGILGKLFF
TRBJ2-1 | TRBV19 | CASRYYQGEQFF
TRBJ1-4 | TRBV12-5 | CASGPGQILGGEKLFF
TRBJ2-7 | TRBV27 | CATSGQGIYEQYF
TRBJ2-3 | TRBV19 | CASSFSGLAGGSDTQYF
TRBJ2-7 | TRBV7-9 | CASSSGTSGSKYF
TRBJ1-6 | TRBV19 | CASSIPDINSPLHF
TRBJ2-2 | TRBV5-1 | CASLWLAGDNTGELFF
TRBJ2-2 | TRBV28 | CASETGGAGPGELFF
TRBJ2-2 | TRBV27 | CASSWDRGMNTGELFF
TRBJ1-3 | TRBV6-5 | CASSPGEARGNTIYF
TRBJ1-2 | TRBV9 | CASSVVGVGDYGYTF
TRBJ2-2 | TRBV14 | CASSRLGQNTGELFF
TRBJ2-7 | TRBV6-5 | CASSDNRGYEQYF
TRBJ2-5 | TRBV3-1/TRBV3-2 | CASSQDAPGGVQETQYF
TRBJ2-1 | TRBV28 | CASSRGSLLYEQFF
TRBJ2-1 | TRBV27 | CASKTDSSYNEQFF
TRBJ2-2 | TRBV7-3 | CASSLSSGQERRELFF
TRBJ1-3 | TRBV19 | CASSRGPDSGNTIYF
TRBJ2-1 | TRBV3-1/TRBV3-2 | CASRGASLNEQFF
TRBJ2-2 | TRBV29-1 | CSVDGGAGELFF
TRBJ2-2 | TRBV21-1 | CASSLGRWGYTGELFF
TRBJ2-5 | TRBV6-1 | CASSEGGGGETQYF
TRBJ2-1 | TRBV7-2 | CASSLVRGTVEQFF
TRBJ1-2 | TRBV28 | CASSPDRAGGYTF
TRBJ2-1 | TRBV6-4 | CASSDSGLAGGGEQFF
TRBJ1-1 | TRBV7-9 | CASSLIQESPF
TRBJ2-3 | TRBV5-1 | CASLPGTSGGDTQYF
TRBJ2-7 | TRBV19 | CASTQGLAGEQYF
TRBJ1-5 | TRBV7-9 | CASSHEPGDQPQHF
TRBJ1-5 | TRBV15 | CATSRGRQGAWQPQHF
TRBJ1-1 | TRBV28 | CASILAGQGARTEAFF
TRBJ1-5 | TRBV29-1 | CSVELGGGQPQHF
TRBJ1-4 | TRBV11-3 | CASSLYVGEYEKLFF
TRBJ2-5 | TRBV2 | CASRADRAQETQYF